This T cell receptor (beta chain) is drawn from a study of response to subunit inactivated influenza vaccine. In germline, CDR1 is MDHEN, CDR2 SYDVKM. Trimming took off 5 bases at V and 0 bases at J, with 19 bases between the two ends. The CDR3 covers 17 residues. MiXCR, run by TCRdb on the RT-PCR reads, gives a single entry per CDR3 protein. Of about 650,000 distinct CDR3 sequences detected, 14% appear once; the ten largest clones hold about 7.6%. The source material was PBMCs from blood, sampled less than 15 days before vaccination. The source is a man aged 50 or older who received an inactivated influenza vaccine. The chain has TRBV28 and TRBJ1-1, with TRBD1 as a possible D gene (6 bases). In DNA form, the CDR3 reads TGTGCCAGCAGTCGCGCGCACACAGGGTTGGTGAACACTGAAGCTTTCTTT. This translates into CASSRAHTGLVNTEAFF.